Below are 9 T cell receptor beta chains sequenced from a single sample in a study of blood T cell repertoires in COVID-19. The method was immunoSEQ multiplex PCR; TCRdb's version includes in-frame clones alone and lacks a portion of them. The sample yields 95,000 or so clones, 80% to 90% seen once. Sequenced material: peripheral blood. Receptor source: an elderly man with COVID-19, enrolled during active disease.

The chain is built from TRBV5-5 and TRBJ1-2, with TRBD1 matching over 7 bases. This CDR3 has 14 amino acids. The V and J ends lost 4 bases and 4 bases, in that order; junction bases with no gene match: 7. Germline assignment: CDR1 SGHKS and CDR2 YYEKEE (reference sequence). The CDR3 protein is CASSPSYRGYGYTF. CDR3 DNA: TGTGCCAGCAGCCCCTCGTACAGGGGCTATGGCTACACCTTC.

This chain connects TRBV5-1 to TRBJ1-6; 7 nucleotides line up with TRBD1. Germline V gene sequence: CDR1 SGHRS, CDR2 YFSETQ. The CDR3 is 15 residues long. The V segment lost 0 bases and the J segment 10 bases; nucleotides outside the gene matches: 7. CDR3 nucleotide sequence: TGCGCCAGCAGCTTGGTTGTAGGGGGCGAATCACCCCTCCACTTT. This translates into CASSLVVGGESPLHF.

This clone was detected a few times. This chain links TRBV19 with TRBJ2-1; 9 bases are shared with TRBD2. The ends lost 11 bases at V and 15 bases at J; junction bases unmatched: 17. This CDR3 has 13 amino acids. From germline, CDR1 is LNHDA and CDR2 SQIVND (reference sequence). For the CDR3, the DNA is TGTGCCCTAGGACGTCGCGGGAGGGGAGGCCCGTTCTTC. Protein product: CALGRRGRGGPFF.

The rearrangement uses TRBV28 and TRBJ2-1; 11 bases line up with TRBD2. The CDR3 contains 16 residues. Trimming took 8 bases from V and 5 from J; bases not matched to a gene: 11. Germline CDR1 and CDR2: MDHEN and SYDVKM. The CDR3 region is CASLKTGTSGNNEQFF. CDR3 DNA sequence: TGTGCCAGCTTAAAAACCGGGACTAGCGGAAACAATGAGCAGTTCTTC.

The rearrangement uses TRBV10-1 and TRBJ2-1; 9 nucleotides match TRBD2. Trimming cost V 6 bases and J 9 bases; bases outside gene matches: 18. Per germline, CDR1 WNHNN and CDR2 SYGVQD (reference sequence). The CDR3 spans 17 residues. DNA of the CDR3: TGCGCCAGCAGCGACGCGGGACTAGCCGATTCGAGCGGTGAGCAGTTCTTC. It translates to CASSDAGLADSSGEQFF.

The chain couples TRBV7-2 to TRBJ2-7, with 8 bases matching TRBD1. Germline CDR1 is SGHTA and CDR2 is FQGNSA. J gave up 2 bases and V 5 bases, and 5 bases lay outside the gene matches. The CDR3 consists of 14 residues. The CDR3 DNA sequence: TGTGCCAGCAGCCGGACAGGGAGCCCCTACGAGCAGTACTTC. This gives the protein CASSRTGSPYEQYF.

The CDR3 loop reads CASTQGASEAFF. For the CDR3, the DNA is TGTGCCAGCACGCAGGGGGCGTCTGAAGCTTTCTTT. The chain recombines TRBV6-5 with TRBJ1-1; TRBD1 matches at 8 bases. Germline CDR1 and CDR2: MNHEY and SVGAGI. V was clipped by 7 bases and J by 6 bases; unmatched bases: 4. The CDR3 is 12 amino acids.

The rearrangement joins TRBV9 to TRBJ1-1; TRBD1 might be the D (6 bases). CDR1 is SGDLS, CDR2 YYNGEE, per germline. V was pared by 1 base and J by 8 bases, with 15 bases between. The CDR3 sequence is 14 residues long. The CDR3 coding sequence is TGTGCCAGCAGCGTAACGGATGACAGGAGCGAAGCTTTCTTT. Residues: CASSVTDDRSEAFF.

CDR3 nucleotide sequence: TGTGCCAGCACCTCAGCAGGGGGCTCGCGCGAGCAGTACTTC. It translates to CASTSAGGSREQYF. This chain joins TRBV6-5 and TRBJ2-7; 8 bases are shared with TRBD1. With V trimmed by 7 bases and J by 6 bases, 11 bases remained unmatched. In germline, CDR1 is MNHEY, CDR2 SVGAGI. The CDR3 is 14 residues long.